This T cell receptor beta chain is from a study of blood T cell repertoires in COVID-19. Turning to the study itself: Samples came from the United States, Italy and Spain, spanning acute and convalescent COVID-19. Nucleic acid was either cDNA or gDNA, and it came from T cells, B-cell-depleted T cells, or PBMCs.

Study processing details: Estimation of nucleated cell counts relied on the amplification of reference gene primers. Assay used: immunoSEQ multiplex PCR; TCRdb lists only in-frame clones, some missing. That table furnishes V, J and clone size, whereas the DNA furnished D and trimming. Of more than 90,000 clones detected, about nine tenths appear once; the ten largest clones hold 4% to 5.5%. This CDR3 spans 14 amino acids. V gave up 1 base and J gave up 1 base, with 6 bases separating them. Germline values: CDR1 SGHNT, CDR2 YENEEA. This clone was observed a single time. Input material: peripheral blood. V usage is TRBV11-3 and J usage is TRBJ2-3, with D uncertain. The clonotype originates from a man aged 40-55 years with acute or convalescent COVID-19. Here the CDR3 reads CASSLGGRTDTQYF. CDR3 in DNA: TGTGCCAGCAGCTTAGGTGGCCGCACAGATACGCAGTATTTT.